This T cell receptor beta chain was sequenced during a study of cytomegalovirus exposure and HLA in healthy donors (dated by TCRdb to between 2016 and 2019). In the study overall: An earlier analysis of approximately 640 of the donors reported 250 to 300 Gb of sequence data and some 120 million unique TCR beta sequences from about 179 million T cells. In a later analysis, previously published TCR beta repertoires from fewer than 750 donors were re-analyzed and high-resolution HLA genotyping was added so that TCR occurrence patterns could be studied. All discovery cohort repertoires had been generated on a single sequencing platform. Around 320 gigabases of sequencing data and approximately 80 million unique TCR sequences were included in an early release covering several hundred HLA-typed donors. Both class I and class II loci were covered by HLA typing, at four-digit resolution. Typing coverage varied by locus: roughly 620-640 donors for A, B, C, DRB1 and DQB1; some 520 for DQA1; approximately 570 for DPA1; approximately 470 for DPB1. The later analysis used no new phenotypic data to find candidate immune exposures, relying instead on TCR beta sequences and their occurrence across donors. Of the roughly 390 genotyped donors, about 80% fell in the genetic ancestry cluster associated with self-reported Caucasian donors. The aim of the study was to test whether cataloging public T cell receptors could identify signatures of past pathogen exposure. Genome-wide SNP genotypes for about 55% of the roughly 670 donors were used in a later genetic analysis, which treated that subset as a discovery cohort. Because of strong linkage in the cohort, roughly five DR-DQ haplotypes were treated as single units for association and clustering. Using immunosequencing, the study profiled T cell repertoires from about 610 subjects and related those repertoires to cytomegalovirus serostatus. Among a few hundred genotyped donors of the cohort, an average of about 240,000 unique TCR beta nucleotide sequences were sequenced per donor, roughly 20% of them non-productive. Besides the first cohort of more than 650 subjects, a separate validation cohort made up of over 100 different subjects was used. The study combined high-throughput TCR immunosequencing, statistical association of individual TCRs with disease status, and machine learning to predict cytomegalovirus infection status. Donor age, sex, ethnicity and CMV serostatus were compiled together with the repertoire data. To decide whether each TCR beta V gene segment behaved as functional or pseudogenic, an earlier analysis of fewer than 750 of the donors relied on high-throughput TCR beta sequencing. What the authors observed across the whole study: In a later analysis, TCR association rates were found to vary across HLA loci, with the most associated TCRs seen for DRB1 alleles and the fewest for HLA-C alleles. It was suggested by the authors that the approach could potentially be generalized to other disease states and immunological phenotypes. Because HLA typing was missing for some donors at each locus, association tests included only the typed subset. A total of fewer than 200 TCR beta chains were listed by the study as associated with cytomegalovirus. Sequencing depth was assumed to be roughly uniform across donors in the presence/absence analyses, though that assumption may not hold. The earlier analysis of 587 of the donors excluded some 16 rarely observed V segments, including chromosome 9 orphons, because counts were too low. According to a later analysis, most CMV-associated TCR beta chains appeared to be HLA-restricted, and the HLA associations seemed to be driven largely by CMV exposure. A later analysis associated 16,951 TCR beta sequences with specific HLA alleles at a false discovery rate of 0.05. A further reported finding was that TCR beta sequences accurately predicted the HLA-A and HLA-B alleles for most subjects in the first cohort. CMV serostatus was the only immune exposure information available for the cohort. The cohort was sequenced for TCR beta chains only, and without alpha or paired-chain data the features that could be detected were limited. In an earlier analysis of fewer than 700 of the donors, most TCR beta V segments appeared in productive rearrangements about 87% or about 30% of the time, broadly matching IMGT annotations. In a later genetic analysis, fewer N-insertions in productive TCRs were reported among donors in an Asian-associated ancestry cluster than the roughly 640-donor mean. Linkage disequilibrium might explain the correlated functional status among segregating V segments, but an unknown experimental factor could not be excluded. A few of the identified cytomegalovirus-associated TCR beta chains were confirmed in vitro to be specific for cytomegalovirus antigens. The classifier was reported to diagnose cytomegalovirus status with high specificity and sensitivity in both the original and validation cohorts. Across donors, most TCR sequences were observed very rarely, whereas some public TCRs were present in many individuals. In a later analysis, several top co-occurrence clusters were reported to appear linked to parvovirus B19, influenza, CMV and Epstein-Barr virus. The sequencing pipeline was judged likely to have produced a cluster of highly shared sequence variants as a technical artifact. In a later genetic analysis, a missense DCLRE1C variant was associated with V-gene and J-gene trimming of TCR beta chains, and the association was replicated in an independent cohort. A later analysis found that HLA-associated TCR beta chains were more clonally expanded and had lower generation probabilities than equally common non-associated chains. Strong co-occurrence of HLA alleles, especially DR and DQ, made assigning TCR associations to individual alleles difficult.

The cohort was made up of around 720 healthy bone marrow donors. Cohort members were all nominally healthy when sampled, although unrecorded immune exposures were likely present. The donor was CMV seronegative and was included in the group of several hundred seronegative cohort members. A peripheral blood sample was collected from each donor, and TCR beta sequencing was performed on peripheral blood mononuclear cells. The Qiagen DNeasy Blood Extraction Kit was used to extract genomic DNA from the blood cell samples. Concerning this clone: The antigen it binds to is not known. Base-call qualities are not available, and no considerably larger clone is one nucleotide away.

The library relied on the immunoSEQ multiplex PCR assay. For the multiplex PCR, a mixture combining 60 forward primers for TCR Vbeta segments and 13 reverse primers for TCR Jbeta segments was used. A multiplex PCR assay on genomic DNA amplified the CDR3 region of rearranged TCR beta genes. On the Illumina HiSeq System, the amplified TCR beta libraries were sequenced as 87-base-pair reads. On the authors' methods: Across the 700 or so repertoires, a later analysis counted roughly 84 million unique TCR beta chains, around 11 million of which were shared by at least two donors. Raw reads were error-corrected and collapsed into unique sequences with a nearest-neighbor algorithm that merged closely related sequences to remove PCR and sequencing errors. To assign V, D and J gene segments, CDR3 sequences were aligned to IMGT reference sequences. For a sequence to be retained, a match of at least six nucleotides to both a V gene segment and a J gene segment was required. Rearrangements were classified as productive when the CDR3 lacked stop codons and remained in frame with V and J, and all other rearrangements were classified as non-productive. CDR3 was defined according to IMGT convention as the region running from the second conserved V-encoded cysteine to the conserved J-encoded phenylalanine. The earlier analysis of about 620 of the donors excluded sequences that lacked an unambiguous match to a single V gene segment. In an earlier analysis of some 590 of the donors, V segments were called functional above 56.7% productive rearrangements and were called segregating when the between-donor standard deviation exceeded 5%. A statistical classification framework was built for diagnosing cytomegalovirus status from the catalog of TCR beta chain sequences. In a later analysis, TCR nucleotide sequences were compared against IMGT/GENE-DB human TR gene sequences so that V and J genes could be assigned. Using the TCRdist pipeline, a later analysis assigned CDR3 sequences along with most-parsimonious VDJ recombination scenarios. In a later analysis, each TCR beta chain was defined by its CDR3 amino acid sequence together with its V-gene family, and reads lacking a unique V-gene family were excluded. As a way to deal with suspected cross-contamination and a sequencing artifact, a later analysis dropped nearly 600 nucleotide sequences that were highly shared and had low generation probability. A later analysis calculated a clonal expansion index for each public chain from normalized within-repertoire ranks of inferred template counts. In a later analysis, generation probabilities were computed with a VDJ recombination model fitted to out-of-frame rearrangements, and the resulting probabilities were checked against IGoR. A later analysis scored TCR-TCR, TCR-HLA and TCR-CMV co-occurrence with hypergeometric tests, applying a repertoire-size bias correction to TCR pairs. A later analysis estimated false discovery rates by permuting HLA or CMV assignments 20 times. A later analysis grouped co-occurring TCRs with DBSCAN, adding TCRdist sequence similarity when clustering within HLA-allele-positive subsets. Repertoires with fewer than 30,000 or more than 120,000 public chains, plus five repertoires with anomalous nucleotide sharing, were excluded from co-occurrence clustering. In TCRdb, the immuneACCESS table is reduced to in-frame sequences with V and J assigned. These tables do not hold every clone; where another copy was compared, an unresolved V gene accounts for under half, and the others remain unexplained. V and J calls and clone size are copied from that table; D and trimming were computed from the DNA. Recorded for this sample are 100,000 to 150,000 clones; approximately 84% of them occurred a single time. Approximately 1.7% of the sample is in the top ten clones.

The sequence derives from a middle-aged woman in good health and CMV-seronegative. The sample comprised PBMCs.

The CDR3 is CASSLDRGNSPLHF. The DNA is as follows: TGTGCCAGCAGCTTGGACAGGGGGAATTCACCCCTCCACTTT. The sequence links TRBV7-9 to TRBJ1-6, with TRBD1 matching 10 junction bases. Reading the germline V gene (reference sequence) gives CDR1 SEHNR and CDR2 FQNEAQ. V lost 3 bases and J lost 7 bases, and the count of bases not matched to a germline gene is 0. Taken from cysteine to phenylalanine, the CDR3 has 14 residues. Only CDR3 DNA is held: 42 bases, read in frame from base 1.